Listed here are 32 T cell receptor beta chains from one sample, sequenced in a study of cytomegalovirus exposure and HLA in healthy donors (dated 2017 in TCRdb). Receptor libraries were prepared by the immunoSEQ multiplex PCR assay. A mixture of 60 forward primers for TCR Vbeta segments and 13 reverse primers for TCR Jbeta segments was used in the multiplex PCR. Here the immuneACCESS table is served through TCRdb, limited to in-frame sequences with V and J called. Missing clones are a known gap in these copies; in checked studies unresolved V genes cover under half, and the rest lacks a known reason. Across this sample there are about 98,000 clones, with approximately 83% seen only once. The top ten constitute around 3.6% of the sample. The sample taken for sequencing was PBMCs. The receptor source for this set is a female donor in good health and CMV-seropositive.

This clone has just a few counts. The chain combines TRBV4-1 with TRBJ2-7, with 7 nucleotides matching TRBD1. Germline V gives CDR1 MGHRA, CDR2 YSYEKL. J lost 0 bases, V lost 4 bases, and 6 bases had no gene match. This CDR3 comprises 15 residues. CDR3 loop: CASSRTTGSSYEQYF. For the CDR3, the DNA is TGCGCCAGCAGCCGAACGACAGGGAGCTCCTACGAGCAGTACTTC.

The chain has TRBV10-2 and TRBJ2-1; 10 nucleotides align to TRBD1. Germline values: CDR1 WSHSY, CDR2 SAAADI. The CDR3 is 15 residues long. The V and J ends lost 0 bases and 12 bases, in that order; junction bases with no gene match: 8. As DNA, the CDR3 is TGCGCCAGCAGTGAGTCGGGGACAGGGGCATTAGGGCAGTTCTTC. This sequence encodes CASSESGTGALGQFF.

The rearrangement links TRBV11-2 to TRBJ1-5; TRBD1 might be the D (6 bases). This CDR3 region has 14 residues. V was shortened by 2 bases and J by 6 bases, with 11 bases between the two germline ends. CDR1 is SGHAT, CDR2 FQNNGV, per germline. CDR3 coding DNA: TGTGCCAGCAGCTTACAGGTAGGGGGTCAGCCCCAGCATTTT. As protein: CASSLQVGGQPQHF.

This chain's CDR3 is CASGLWQGSDGYTF. Written as DNA, the CDR3 is TGTGCTAGTGGTTTATGGCAGGGGTCGGATGGCTACACCTTC. The V call is TRBV12-5, the J call TRBJ1-2, with D perhaps matching TRBD1 (6 bases). CDR3 size: 14 residues. Germline CDR1 reads LGHNT; CDR2 reads FRNRAP. Deletions cut 3 bases from V and 6 bases from J, with 14 bases between.

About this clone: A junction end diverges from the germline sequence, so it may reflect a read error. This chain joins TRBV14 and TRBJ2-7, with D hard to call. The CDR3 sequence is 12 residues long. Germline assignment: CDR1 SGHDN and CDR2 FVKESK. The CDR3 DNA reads TGTGCCAGCAGCCAAGCTAGACTCTCGTCCCTCTTC. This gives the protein CASSQARLSSLF.

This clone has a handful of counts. In DNA form, the CDR3 reads TGTGCCAGCAGCTTTCCAGGGGATAATTCACCCCTCCACTTT. Its protein product is CASSFPGDNSPLHF. V usage is TRBV5-4 and J usage is TRBJ1-6; TRBD1 is a possible D gene (6 bases). V lost 2 bases and J lost 5, with 8 bases in between. The CDR3 extends over 14 amino acids. Germline V gene data show CDR1 as SGHNT and CDR2 as YYREEE (reference sequence).

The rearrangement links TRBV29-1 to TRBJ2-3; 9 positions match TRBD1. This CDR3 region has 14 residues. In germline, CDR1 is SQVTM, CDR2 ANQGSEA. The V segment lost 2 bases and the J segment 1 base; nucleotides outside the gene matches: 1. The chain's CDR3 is CSVERTGGTDTQYF. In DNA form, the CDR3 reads TGCAGCGTTGAAAGGACAGGGGGCACAGATACGCAGTATTTT.

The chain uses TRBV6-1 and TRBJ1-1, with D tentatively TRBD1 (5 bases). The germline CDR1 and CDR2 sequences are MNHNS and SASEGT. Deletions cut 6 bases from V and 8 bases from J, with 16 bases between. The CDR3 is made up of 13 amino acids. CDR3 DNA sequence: TGTGCCAGCAGGTCTACAGGACGTAACGAAGCTTTCTTT. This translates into CASRSTGRNEAFF.

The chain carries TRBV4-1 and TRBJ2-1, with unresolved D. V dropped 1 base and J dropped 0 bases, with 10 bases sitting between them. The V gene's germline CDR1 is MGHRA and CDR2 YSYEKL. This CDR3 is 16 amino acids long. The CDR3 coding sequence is TGCGCCAGCAGCCAAGTATCGAGAAGCTCCTACAATGAGCAGTTCTTC. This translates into CASSQVSRSSYNEQFF.

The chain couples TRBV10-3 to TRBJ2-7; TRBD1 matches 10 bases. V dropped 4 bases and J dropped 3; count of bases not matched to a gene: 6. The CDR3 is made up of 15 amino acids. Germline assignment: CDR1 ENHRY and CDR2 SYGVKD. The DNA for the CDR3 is TGTGCCATCAGTGGGGGGACAGGGGTCTACTACGAGCAGTACTTC. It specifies CAISGGTGVYYEQYF.

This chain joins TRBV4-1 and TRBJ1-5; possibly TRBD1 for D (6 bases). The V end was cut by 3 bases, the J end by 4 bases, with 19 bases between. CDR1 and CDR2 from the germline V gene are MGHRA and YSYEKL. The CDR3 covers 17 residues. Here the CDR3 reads CASSHPGGQKRNQPQHF. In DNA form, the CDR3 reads TGCGCCAGCAGCCATCCCGGAGGACAGAAGAGAAATCAGCCCCAGCATTTT.

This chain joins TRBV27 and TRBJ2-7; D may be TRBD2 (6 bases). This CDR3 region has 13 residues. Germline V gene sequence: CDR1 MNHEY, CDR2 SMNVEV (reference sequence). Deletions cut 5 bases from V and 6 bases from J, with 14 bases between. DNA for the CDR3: TGTGCCAGCAGTCCGGGGCTAGCGCTCGAGCAGTACTTC. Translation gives CASSPGLALEQYF.

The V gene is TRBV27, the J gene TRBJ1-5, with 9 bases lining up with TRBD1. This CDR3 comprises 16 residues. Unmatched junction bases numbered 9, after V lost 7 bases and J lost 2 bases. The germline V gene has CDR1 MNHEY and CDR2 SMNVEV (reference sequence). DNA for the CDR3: TGTGCCAGCAACGGACAGGGGCCCGGGGGCAATCAGCCCCAGCATTTT. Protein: CASNGQGPGGNQPQHF.

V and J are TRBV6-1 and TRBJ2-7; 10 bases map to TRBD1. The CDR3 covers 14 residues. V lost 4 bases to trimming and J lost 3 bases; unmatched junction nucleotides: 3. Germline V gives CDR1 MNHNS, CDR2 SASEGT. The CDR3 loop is CASSVGTGDYEQYF. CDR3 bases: TGTGCCAGCAGTGTAGGGACAGGGGACTACGAGCAGTACTTC.

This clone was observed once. CDR3 sequence: CASSGGTEAFF. The CDR3 nucleotides read TGTGCCAGCAGCGGGGGGACTGAAGCTTTCTTT. The chain uses TRBV6-5 and TRBJ1-1, with D perhaps TRBD1 (5 bases). Trimming removed 6 bases from V and 5 bases from J, with 7 bases in between. Germline V CDR1 and CDR2: MNHEY, SVGAGI. CDR3 length equals 11 residues.

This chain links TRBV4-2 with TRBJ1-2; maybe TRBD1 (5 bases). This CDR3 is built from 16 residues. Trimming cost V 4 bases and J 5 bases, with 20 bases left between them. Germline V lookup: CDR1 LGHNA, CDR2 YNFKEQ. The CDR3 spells CASSPRSGGGSYGYTF. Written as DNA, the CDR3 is TGTGCCAGCAGCCCCCGTTCCGGGGGGGGTAGTTATGGCTACACCTTC.

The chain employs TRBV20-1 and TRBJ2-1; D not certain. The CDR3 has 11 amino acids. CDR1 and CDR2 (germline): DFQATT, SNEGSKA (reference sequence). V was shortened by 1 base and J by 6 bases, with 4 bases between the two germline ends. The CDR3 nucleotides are TGCAGTGCTAGAGCCTTCAATGAGCAGTTCTTC. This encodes CSARAFNEQFF.

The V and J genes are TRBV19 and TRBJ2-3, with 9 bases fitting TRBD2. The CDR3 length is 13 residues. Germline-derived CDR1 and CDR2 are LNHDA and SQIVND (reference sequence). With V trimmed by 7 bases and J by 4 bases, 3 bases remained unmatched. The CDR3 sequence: CASKKREADTQYF. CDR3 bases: TGTGCCAGTAAAAAGCGGGAGGCAGATACGCAGTATTTT.

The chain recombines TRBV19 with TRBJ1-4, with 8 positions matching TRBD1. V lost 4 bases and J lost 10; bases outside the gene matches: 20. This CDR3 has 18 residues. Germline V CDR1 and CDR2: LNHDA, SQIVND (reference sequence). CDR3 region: CASSNHDRGGTPGGKLFF. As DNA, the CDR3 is TGTGCCAGTAGTAACCACGACAGGGGAGGAACCCCCGGCGGAAAACTGTTTTTT.

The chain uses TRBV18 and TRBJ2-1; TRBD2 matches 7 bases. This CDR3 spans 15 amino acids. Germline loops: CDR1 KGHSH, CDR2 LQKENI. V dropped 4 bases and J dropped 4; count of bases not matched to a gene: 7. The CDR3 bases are TGTGCCAGCTCACGGTCGGGAGGCGATTACAATGAGCAGTTCTTC. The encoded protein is CASSRSGGDYNEQFF.

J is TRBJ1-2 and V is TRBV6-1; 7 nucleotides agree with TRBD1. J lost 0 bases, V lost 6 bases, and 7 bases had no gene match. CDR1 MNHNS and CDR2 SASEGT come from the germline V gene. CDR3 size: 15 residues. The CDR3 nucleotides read TGTGCCAGCAGCGCAAAGGGGACAGCTAACTATGGCTACACCTTC. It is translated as CASSAKGTANYGYTF.

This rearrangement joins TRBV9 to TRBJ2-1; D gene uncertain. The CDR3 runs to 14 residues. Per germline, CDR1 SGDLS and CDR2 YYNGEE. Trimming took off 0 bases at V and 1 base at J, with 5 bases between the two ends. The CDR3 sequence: CASSVEASYNEQFF. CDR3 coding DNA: TGTGCCAGCAGCGTAGAAGCTTCCTACAATGAGCAGTTCTTC.

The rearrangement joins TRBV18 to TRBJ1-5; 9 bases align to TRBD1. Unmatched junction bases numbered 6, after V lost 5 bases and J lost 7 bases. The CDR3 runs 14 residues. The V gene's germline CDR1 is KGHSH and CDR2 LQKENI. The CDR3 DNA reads TGTGCCAGCTCAGGGACAGGGCGTGAGCAGCCCCAGCATTTT. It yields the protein CASSGTGREQPQHF.

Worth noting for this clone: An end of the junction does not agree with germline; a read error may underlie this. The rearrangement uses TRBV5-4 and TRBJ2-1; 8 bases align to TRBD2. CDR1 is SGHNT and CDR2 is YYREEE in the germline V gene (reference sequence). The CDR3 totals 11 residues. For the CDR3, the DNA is TGTGCCAGCAGCACCCCACTAGCGGAGCTCTTC. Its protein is CASSTPLAELF.

This chain's CDR3 is CSAVMNTEAFF. The CDR3 coding sequence is TGCAGTGCTGTAATGAACACTGAAGCTTTCTTT. The chain links TRBV20-1 to TRBJ1-1; unclear D gene. The germline CDR1 and CDR2 sequences are DFQATT and SNEGSKA (reference sequence). The CDR3 is 11 residues long. The ends were cut back, 5 bases at V and 0 bases at J, with 4 bases in the middle.

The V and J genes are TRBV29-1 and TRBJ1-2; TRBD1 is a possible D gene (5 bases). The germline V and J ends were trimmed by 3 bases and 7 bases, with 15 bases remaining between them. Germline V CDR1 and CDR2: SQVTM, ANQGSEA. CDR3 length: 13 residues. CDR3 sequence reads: CSVDQGQMGGYTF. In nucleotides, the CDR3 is TGCAGCGTTGATCAGGGTCAAATGGGTGGCTACACCTTC.

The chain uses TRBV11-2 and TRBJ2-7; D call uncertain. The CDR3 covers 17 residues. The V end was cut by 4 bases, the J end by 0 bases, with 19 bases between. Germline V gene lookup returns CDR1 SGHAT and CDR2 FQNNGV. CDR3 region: CASSSPSSGLSSYEQYF. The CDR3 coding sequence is TGTGCCAGCAGCTCACCTTCGAGTGGTTTGAGCTCCTACGAGCAGTACTTC.

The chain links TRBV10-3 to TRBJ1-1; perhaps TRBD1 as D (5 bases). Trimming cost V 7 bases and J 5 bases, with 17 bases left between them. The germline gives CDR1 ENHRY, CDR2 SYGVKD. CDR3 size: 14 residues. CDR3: CAITPAREGTEAFF. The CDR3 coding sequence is TGTGCCATCACCCCCGCCAGGGAAGGTACTGAAGCTTTCTTT.

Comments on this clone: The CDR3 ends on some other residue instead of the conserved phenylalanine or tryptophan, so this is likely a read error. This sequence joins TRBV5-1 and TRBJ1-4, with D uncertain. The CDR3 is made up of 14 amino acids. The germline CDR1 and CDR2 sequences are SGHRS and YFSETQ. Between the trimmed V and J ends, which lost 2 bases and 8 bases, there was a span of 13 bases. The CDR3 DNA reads TGCGCCAGCAGCTTCGACGCGGGTATGGAAAAACTGTTTCTT. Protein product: CASSFDAGMEKLFL.

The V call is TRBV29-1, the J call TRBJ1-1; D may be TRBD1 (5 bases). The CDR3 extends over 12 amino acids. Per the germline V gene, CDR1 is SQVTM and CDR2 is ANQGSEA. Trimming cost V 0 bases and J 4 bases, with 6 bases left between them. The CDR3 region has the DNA TGCAGCGTTGAAGATCAGGGCACTGAAGCTTTCTTT. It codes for CSVEDQGTEAFF.

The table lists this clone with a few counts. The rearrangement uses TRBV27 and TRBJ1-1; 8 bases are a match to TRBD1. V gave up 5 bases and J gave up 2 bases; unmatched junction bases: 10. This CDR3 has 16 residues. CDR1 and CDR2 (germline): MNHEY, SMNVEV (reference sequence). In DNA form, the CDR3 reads TGTGCCAGCAGTCCATTGACAGGGGCCCCCAACACTGAAGCTTTCTTT. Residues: CASSPLTGAPNTEAFF.

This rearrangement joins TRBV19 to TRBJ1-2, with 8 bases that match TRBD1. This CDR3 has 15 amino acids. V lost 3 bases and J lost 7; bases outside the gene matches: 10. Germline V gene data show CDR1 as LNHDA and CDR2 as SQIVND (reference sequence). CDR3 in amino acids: CASSMDRERFSGYTF. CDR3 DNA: TGTGCCAGTAGTATGGACAGGGAAAGGTTCTCTGGCTACACCTTC.